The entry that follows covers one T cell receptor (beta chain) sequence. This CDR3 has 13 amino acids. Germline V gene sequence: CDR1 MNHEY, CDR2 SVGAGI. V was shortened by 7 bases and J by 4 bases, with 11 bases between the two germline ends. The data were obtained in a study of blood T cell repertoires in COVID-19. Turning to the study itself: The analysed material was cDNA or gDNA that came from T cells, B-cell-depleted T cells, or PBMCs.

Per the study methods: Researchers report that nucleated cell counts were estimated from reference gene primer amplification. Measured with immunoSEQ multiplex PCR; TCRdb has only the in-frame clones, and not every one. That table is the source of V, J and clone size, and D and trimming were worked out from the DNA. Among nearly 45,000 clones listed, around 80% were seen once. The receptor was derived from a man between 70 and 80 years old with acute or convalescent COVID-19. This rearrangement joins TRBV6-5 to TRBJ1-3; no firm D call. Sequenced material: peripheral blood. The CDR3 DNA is TGTGCCAGCACCCCCACTACGGGAAACACCATATATTTT. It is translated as CASTPTTGNTIYF.